Presented here are 11 T cell receptor beta chains from one specimen sequenced in a study of metastatic and nonmetastatic thyroid tumors. No patient received treatment before thyroid surgery. TCRdb redid the clone calls on the PCR reads using MiXCR. Of approximately 13,000 clones in the sample, around a quarter were seen once. Sequencing used blood. These receptors were taken from a female donor with papillary thyroid cancer or a benign thyroid nodule (not recorded which). Some clones in this sample may be carry-over from other donors' samples.

Sample share makes this clone medium-sized. The chain is built from TRBV6-1 and TRBJ2-4; possible D gene TRBD2, 6 bases. Germline V lookup: CDR1 MNHNS, CDR2 SASEGT. Trimming stripped 1 base from V and 2 bases from J, with 15 bases between. The CDR3 is 17 amino acids. The CDR3 nucleotides read TGTGCCAGCAGTGAAGGATGGGGCGGGAAACCCAAAAACATTCAGTACTTC. It encodes CASSEGWGGKPKNIQYF.

This clone appeared many times. This chain joins TRBV20-1 and TRBJ1-1; no reliable D call. Germline V gives CDR1 DFQATT, CDR2 SNEGSKA (reference sequence). The CDR3 consists of 17 residues. V lost 0 bases and J 0 bases, leaving 17 bases between the germline ends. The CDR3 protein is CSARDGPVASMNTEAFF. In DNA form, the CDR3 reads TGCAGTGCTAGAGATGGTCCAGTAGCCTCGATGAACACTGAAGCTTTCTTT.

This clone is judged medium-sized. The chain employs TRBV12-3 or TRBV12-4 and TRBJ2-2; D not resolved. The CDR3 consists of 13 residues. V shed 5 bases and J shed 5 bases, with 9 bases lying between them. The CDR3 region is CASSGGLTGELFF. CDR3 bases: TGTGCCAGCAGTGGCGGTTTAACCGGGGAGCTGTTTTTT.

This clone appeared many times. The chain couples TRBV20-1 to TRBJ1-1; D unclear. CDR1 and CDR2 (germline): DFQATT, SNEGSKA (reference sequence). The CDR3 totals 14 residues. V was pared by 1 base and J by 0 bases, with 9 bases between. CDR3 protein: CSARVGGMNTEAFF. For the CDR3, the DNA is TGCAGTGCTAGAGTTGGCGGTATGAACACTGAAGCTTTCTTT.

This clone was seen a few times. The rearrangement uses TRBV19 and TRBJ1-4, with a possible D match to TRBD1 (6 bases). The V and J ends lost 6 bases and 7 bases respectively, with 15 bases between them. The CDR3 loop spans 14 amino acids. Germline CDR1 LNHDA, CDR2 SQIVND (reference sequence). The CDR3 region is CASSAGASGEKLFF. The CDR3 DNA is TGTGCCAGTAGCGCAGGGGCCTCCGGTGAAAAACTGTTTTTT.

By share, this clone counts as medium-sized. V and J are TRBV19 and TRBJ1-4, with TRBD1 matching 9 bases. From germline, CDR1 is LNHDA and CDR2 SQIVND (reference sequence). V shed 3 bases and J 8 bases; nucleotides not matched to a gene: 4. The CDR3 extends over 14 amino acids. CDR3 sequence (DNA): TGTGCCAGTAGTATCGGGGACAGGGAGGAAAAACTGTTTTTT. Translated, it gives CASSIGDREEKLFF.

V and J are TRBV28 and TRBJ1-1, with no clear D. Trimming pared 4 bases from V and 4 bases from J, leaving 13 bases between. The CDR3 sequence is 14 residues long. Germline V gives CDR1 MDHEN, CDR2 SYDVKM. The CDR3 region is CASSSLASGTEAFF. The CDR3 DNA is TGTGCCAGCAGTTCGCTAGCGAGCGGCACTGAAGCTTTCTTT. Combining the CDR3 with reference TRBV28 and TRBJ1-1 gives the whole variable domain DVKVTQSSRYLVKRTGEKVFLECVQDMDHENMFWYRQDPGLGLRLIYFSYDVKMKEKGDIPEGYSVSREKKERFSLILESASTNQTSMYLCASSSLASGTEAFFGQGTRLTVV.

This clone was recorded a few times. As DNA, the CDR3 is TGTGCCAGCAGTTATGGCGGGAGCACCAAGCAGTACTTC. This gives the protein CASSYGGSTKQYF. The V gene is TRBV27, the J gene TRBJ2-7, with 7 positions matching TRBD2. After removal of 4 bases from V and 8 bases from J, the junction contained 8 bases not matched to a gene. CDR3 size: 13 residues. Germline V gene data show CDR1 as MNHEY and CDR2 as SMNVEV (reference sequence).

By its share, this clone is medium-sized (0.01 to 0.1%). This chain connects TRBV6-6 to TRBJ1-3, with D possibly matching TRBD1 (5 bases). Between the trimmed V and J ends, which lost 2 bases and 3 bases, there was a span of 11 bases. This CDR3 is 15 amino acids long. Germline V gene sequence: CDR1 MNHNY, CDR2 SVGAGI (reference sequence). For the CDR3, the DNA is TGTGCCAGCAGTTACCAGGGAGGTAGTGGAAACACCATATATTTT. Translated, it gives CASSYQGGSGNTIYF.

The chain uses TRBV20-1 and TRBJ1-5; D gene ambiguous. Trimming removed 0 bases from V and 3 bases from J, with 9 bases in between. This CDR3 comprises 14 residues. Germline V gene sequence: CDR1 DFQATT, CDR2 SNEGSKA (reference sequence). The CDR3 DNA is TGCAGTGCTAGAGACCGCCACCCCAATCAGCCCCAGCATTTT. Translation: CSARDRHPNQPQHF.

The sample holds many counts of this clone. V is TRBV14 and J is TRBJ2-1; the D is unclear. The CDR3 is 15 amino acids. Deletions cut 1 base from V and 7 bases from J, with 14 bases between. CDR1 is SGHDN, CDR2 FVKESK, per germline. The CDR3 loop is CASSQAKGKENEQFF. CDR3 coding DNA: TGTGCCAGCAGCCAAGCTAAGGGAAAGGAAAATGAGCAGTTCTTC. Supplemented by reference TRBV14 and TRBJ2-1, the full variable domain reads EAGVTQFPSHSVIEKGQTVTLRCDPISGHDNLYWYRRVMGKEIKFLLHFVKESKQDESGMPNNRFLAERTGGTYSTLKVQPAELEDSGVYFCASSQAKGKENEQFFGPGTRLTVL.